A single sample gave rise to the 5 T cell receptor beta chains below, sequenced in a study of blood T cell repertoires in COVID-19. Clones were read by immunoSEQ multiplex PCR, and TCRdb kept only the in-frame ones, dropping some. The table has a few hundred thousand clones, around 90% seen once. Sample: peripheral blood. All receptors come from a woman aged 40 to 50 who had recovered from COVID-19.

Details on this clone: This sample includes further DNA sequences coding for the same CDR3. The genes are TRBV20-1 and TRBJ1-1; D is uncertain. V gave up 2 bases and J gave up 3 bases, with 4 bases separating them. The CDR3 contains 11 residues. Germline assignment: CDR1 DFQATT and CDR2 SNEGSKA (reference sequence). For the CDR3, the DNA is TGCAGTGCTAGACGCGACACTGAAGCTTTCTTT. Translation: CSARRDTEAFF.

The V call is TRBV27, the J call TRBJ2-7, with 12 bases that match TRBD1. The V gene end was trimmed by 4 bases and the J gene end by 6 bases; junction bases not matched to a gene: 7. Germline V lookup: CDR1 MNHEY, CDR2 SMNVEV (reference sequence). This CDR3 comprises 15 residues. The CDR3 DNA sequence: TGTGCCAGCAGTTGGGTCGGGACAGGGGGCGGCGAGCAGTACTTC. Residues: CASSWVGTGGGEQYF.

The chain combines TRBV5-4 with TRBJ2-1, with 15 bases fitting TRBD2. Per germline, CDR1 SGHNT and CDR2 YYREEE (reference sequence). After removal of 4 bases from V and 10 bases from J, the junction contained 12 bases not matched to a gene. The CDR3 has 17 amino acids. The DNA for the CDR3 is TGTGCCAGCAGCCTCCGCCAGGGACTAGCGGGAGGCTCCGAGCAGTTCTTC. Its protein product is CASSLRQGLAGGSEQFF. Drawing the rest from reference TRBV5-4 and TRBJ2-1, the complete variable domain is ETGVTQSPTHLIKTRGQQVTLRCSSQSGHNTVSWYQQALGQGPQFIFQYYREEENGRGNFPPRFSGLQFPNYSSELNVNALELDDSALYLCASSLRQGLAGGSEQFFGPGTRLTVL.

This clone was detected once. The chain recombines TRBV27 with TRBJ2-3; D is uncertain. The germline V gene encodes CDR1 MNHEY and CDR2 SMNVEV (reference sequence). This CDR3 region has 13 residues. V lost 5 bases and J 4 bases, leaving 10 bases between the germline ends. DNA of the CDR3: TGTGCCAGCAGTCCACTCTTTCCAGATACGCAGTATTTT. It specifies CASSPLFPDTQYF.

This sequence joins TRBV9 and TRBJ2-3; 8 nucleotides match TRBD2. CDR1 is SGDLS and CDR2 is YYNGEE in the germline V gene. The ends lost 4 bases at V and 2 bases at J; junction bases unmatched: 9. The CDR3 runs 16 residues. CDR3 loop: CASSRWVAGPTDTQYF. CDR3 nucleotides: TGTGCCAGCAGCCGTTGGGTAGCGGGACCCACAGATACGCAGTATTTT.